Below, one TCR beta chain is given with its context. The antigen it binds to is not known. No base quality information exists; no much larger clone differs at one position. The data were obtained in a study of vaccination and CD4 T cells after COVID-19 (dated by TCRdb to about 2022). Regarding the research as a whole: Every convalescent patient had a positive nasal swab PCR test for SARS-CoV-2, with mild disease in 9 or 10 patients and severe disease in one. Control cultures used a CEFX viral epitope pool as positive control, an HIV-1 Nef peptide pool as negative control, or no peptide. In the convalescent cohort there were six males and four females, among whom were two Hispanic individuals, seven Caucasians, two Asians and one multiracial person. For stimulating the cultures, overlapping spike peptide pools were used, derived from SARS-CoV-2 as well as from the common cold coronaviruses HCoV-NL63, HCoV-OC43 and HCoV-229E. Each participant got two doses of either the Pfizer-BioNTech BNT162b2 vaccine (n=8) or the Moderna mRNA-1273 vaccine (n=2). In ten to eleven COVID-19 convalescent patients and a few infection-naive healthy vaccine recipients, researchers compared the spike-specific CD4+ TCR repertoire from before mRNA vaccination with the repertoire from after. Post-COVID blood samples were collected from convalescent patients a median of about 92 days after diagnosis, with a range of roughly 30 to 161 days. Post-vaccine blood samples were taken a median of about 77 days after the second vaccine dose, with a range of 14 to 241 days.

Here is what the overall study found, with its caveats: Of the vaccine-specific clones in convalescent patients, 304 of 307, or nearly all, reacted only to SARS-CoV-2 spike and did not cross-react with common cold coronaviruses. Among the post-vaccine SARS-CoV-2-reactive clones in convalescent patients, a median about 87% showed up only after vaccination, which suggests vaccine-specific priming. The median count of SARS-CoV-2-reactive clonotypes went up from roughly 21 after infection to 30 to 40 after vaccination, although the change was not significant. The study included relatively few convalescent patients and did not analyze early timepoints after natural infection.

V sheds 2 bases and J sheds 7 bases, leaving 11 bases between their ends. Taken from the germline V gene, the CDR1 and CDR2 loops are ENHRY and SYGVKD. Taken from cysteine to phenylalanine, the CDR3 has 13 residues. Solely the CDR3 DNA is kept, with 39 bases framed from the first base. The sample's treatment or condition label is to be understood as: approximately 11-day PBMC culture with coronavirus spike peptide pools or control peptides (ViraFEST assay). The ViraFEST assay was used in the study, in which antigen-specific T cells were expanded with peptide pools and expanded clonotypes were subsequently identified by TCR sequencing. The convalescent patients' positive SARS-CoV-2 PCR tests fell between March and December 2020, which was before the Alpha, Beta and Delta variants emerged in the United States. Each well held 2.1 million or so PBMCs cultured in IMDM containing roughly 5.4% human AB serum and around 10 IU/ml IL-2, with 8 to 10 ug/ml peptide pools added. Half of the culture medium was replaced with fresh IL-2-containing medium on days 3 and 7. After nine to eleven days of culture, CD4+ T cells were isolated by negative selection with the EasySep CD4+ T cell isolation kit. PBMCs were separated from whole blood using Ficoll-Paque Plus gradient centrifugation and then either used fresh or cryopreserved at -140C. Triplicate wells were generally used for each culture condition.

Library preparation employed PCR. TCR sequencing of DNA from cultured CD4+ T cells used the Oncomine TCR Beta short-read assay at the Johns Hopkins FTIC core. Genomic DNA was extracted from the cultured CD4+ T cells with the QIAamp micro DNA kit. The Oncomine TCR Beta libraries from cultured CD4+ T cells were pooled using unique dual indexes and then sequenced on an Illumina iSeq 100. The source study handled its data this way. Non-productive sequences were removed, and CDR3s that did not start with C, did not end with F or W, or were shorter than 7 amino acids were discarded. Antigen-specific clonotypes were identified with the MANAFEST web application by comparing peptide-stimulated wells with reference and other culture wells. For a clone to be called positive, the clone needed an FDR below 0.05, an odds ratio above 5, and a productive frequency above 0.1% in at least two of three replicate wells. A clonotype was classed as cross-reactive if the clonotype showed significant expansion both in SARS-CoV-2 spike wells and in at least one common cold coronavirus spike condition. Using R version 3.6.1, CDR3 homology was evaluated through Levenshtein distances (stringdist) along with unrooted phylogenetic trees (ape). TCRdb handled the public reads itself, with Q25 trimming in fastp and clone calling in MiXCR, and kept productive beta chains. One record per CDR3 amino acid sequence lists the most common genes and DNA. The V and J calls and clone size are TCRdb's, not the authors'. This sample lists some 10,000 distinct CDR3 sequences; about 51% were detected once. The ten largest make up about 33% of the sample.

The receptor's source is a human donor who had recovered from COVID-19. The sequencing input was CD4+ T cells from blood, cultured in vitro. The sequence links TRBV10-3 to TRBJ2-5; too little of a D gene remains to name it. In nucleotides, the sequence is TGTGCCATCAGTGAGGCGGTCGTAGGGACCCAGTACTTC. Its translation is CAISEAVVGTQYF.